This TCR beta chain was recorded in a study of cytomegalovirus exposure and HLA in healthy donors. General observations from the study: The authors enumerated over 150 TCR beta chains as linked to cytomegalovirus. In terms of immune exposure information, only CMV serostatus was available. Data from an earlier analysis indicated that most TCR beta V segments were productive either about 87% or about 30% of the time.

Notes on this clone: Its cognate antigen is unknown.

Germline loops: CDR1 SGHTA, CDR2 FQGNSA. The V gene lost 1 base and the J gene lost 4 bases, with 17 bases spanning the gap. This CDR3 region has 17 residues. The PCR employed 60 Vbeta primers together with 13 Jbeta primers. The repertoire was sequenced with immunoSEQ multiplex PCR; TCRdb's copy has only in-frame clones and lacks some. Of roughly 150,000 clones in the sample, roughly 75% were seen once. These donors, healthy bone marrow donors, were studied. The sequence derives from a man aged 18 to 30 in good health and CMV-seropositive. The chain couples TRBV7-2 to TRBJ1-3; D perhaps matches TRBD1 (6 bases). The sample taken for sequencing was PBMCs. CDR3 loop: CASSLGGGRTAGNTIYF. The CDR3 DNA sequence: TGTGCCAGCAGCTTAGGGGGTGGAAGGACAGCAGGAAACACCATATATTTT.